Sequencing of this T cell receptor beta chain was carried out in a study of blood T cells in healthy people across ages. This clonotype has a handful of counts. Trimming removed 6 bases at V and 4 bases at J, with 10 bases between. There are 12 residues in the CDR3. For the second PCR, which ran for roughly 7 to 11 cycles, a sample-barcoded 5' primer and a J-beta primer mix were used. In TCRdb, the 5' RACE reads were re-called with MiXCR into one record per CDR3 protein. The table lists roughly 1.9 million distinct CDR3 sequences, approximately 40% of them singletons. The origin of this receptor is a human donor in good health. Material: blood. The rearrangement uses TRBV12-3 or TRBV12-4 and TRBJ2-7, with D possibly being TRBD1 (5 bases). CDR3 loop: CASRHQGYEQYF. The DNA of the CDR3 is TGTGCCAGCAGGCATCAGGGTTACGAGCAGTACTTC.